This entry is about one T cell receptor (beta chain). Some clones are missing from TCRdb's copy, which holds only in-frame ones; the method was immunoSEQ multiplex PCR. This table has 300,000 to 400,000 clones, roughly 85% appearing once. This entry comes from a study of blood T cell repertoires in COVID-19. For the study at large: From the United States, Italy and Spain came samples of acute and convalescent COVID-19.

The germline gives CDR1 MNHNS, CDR2 SASEGT. This CDR3 has 14 amino acids. Trimming left V 2 bases short and J 2 bases short, with 10 bases between. What was sequenced was PBMCs or T cells enriched from blood (not recorded which). This clonotype was sampled from a young woman who had been exposed to COVID-19. This chain links TRBV6-1 with TRBJ2-7; D may be TRBD1 (6 bases). CDR3 in amino acids: CASSEPDRTYEQYF. CDR3 in DNA: TGTGCCAGCAGTGAACCGGACAGAACCTACGAGCAGTACTTC.